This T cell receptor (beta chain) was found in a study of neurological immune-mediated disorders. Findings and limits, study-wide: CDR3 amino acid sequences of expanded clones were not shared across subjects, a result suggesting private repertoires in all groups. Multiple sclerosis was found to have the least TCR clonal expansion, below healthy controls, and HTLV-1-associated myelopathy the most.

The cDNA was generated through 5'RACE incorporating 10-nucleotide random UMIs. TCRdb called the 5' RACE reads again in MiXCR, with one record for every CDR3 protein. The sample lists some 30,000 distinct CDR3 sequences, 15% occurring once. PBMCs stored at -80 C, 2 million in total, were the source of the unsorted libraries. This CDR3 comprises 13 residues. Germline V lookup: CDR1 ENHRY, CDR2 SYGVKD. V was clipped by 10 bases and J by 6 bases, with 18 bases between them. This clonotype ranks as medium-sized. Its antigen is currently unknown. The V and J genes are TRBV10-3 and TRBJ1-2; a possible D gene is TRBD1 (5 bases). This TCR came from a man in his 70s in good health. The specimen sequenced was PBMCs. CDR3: CATHGSREHGYTF. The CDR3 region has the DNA TGTGCCACTCACGGGTCCAGGGAGCATGGCTACACCTTC.